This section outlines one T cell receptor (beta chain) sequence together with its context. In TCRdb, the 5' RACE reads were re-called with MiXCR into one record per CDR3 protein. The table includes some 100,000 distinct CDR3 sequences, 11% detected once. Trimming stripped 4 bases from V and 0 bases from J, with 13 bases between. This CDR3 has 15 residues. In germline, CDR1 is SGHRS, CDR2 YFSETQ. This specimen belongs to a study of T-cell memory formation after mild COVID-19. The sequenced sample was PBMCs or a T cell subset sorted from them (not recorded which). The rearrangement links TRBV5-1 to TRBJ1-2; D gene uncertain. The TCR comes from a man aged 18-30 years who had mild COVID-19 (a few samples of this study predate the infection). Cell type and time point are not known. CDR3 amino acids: CASSRMGSANYGYTF. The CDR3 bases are TGCGCCAGCAGCCGAATGGGGTCGGCTAACTATGGCTACACCTTC.